This entry lists 13 T cell receptor beta chains sequenced from one sample in a study of cytomegalovirus exposure and HLA in healthy donors. 60 Vbeta and 13 Jbeta primers were used in PCR. Repertoires were generated with immunoSEQ multiplex PCR, while TCRdb's copy carries only in-frame clones and drops some. The sample yields about 82,000 clones, 60% to 80% seen once. Sequenced sample: PBMCs. The receptor set was obtained from a woman aged 50 to 60 in good health and CMV-seropositive.

CDR3 coding DNA: TGTGCCAGCAGTTTAGGTCGGGTCCAAGAGACCCAGTACTTC. Translated: CASSLGRVQETQYF. The chain carries TRBV27 and TRBJ2-5; D is ambiguous. The CDR3 extends over 14 amino acids. Germline values: CDR1 MNHEY, CDR2 SMNVEV (reference sequence). Trimming removed 2 bases at V and 1 base at J, with 8 bases between.

The V gene is TRBV6-1, the J gene TRBJ2-5; TRBD1 matches 9 bases. The V segment lost 1 base and the J segment 5 bases; nucleotides outside the gene matches: 11. Germline lookup yields CDR1 MNHNS and CDR2 SASEGT. CDR3 size: 17 residues. CDR3 coding DNA: TGTGCCAGCAGTGAAGGTACCTACAGGGGGCGCTGGGAGACCCAGTACTTC. Its protein product is CASSEGTYRGRWETQYF.

The chain recombines TRBV27 with TRBJ2-7, with 8 bases matching TRBD2. The CDR3 covers 13 residues. V lost 5 bases to trimming and J lost 6 bases; unmatched junction nucleotides: 6. From germline, CDR1 is MNHEY and CDR2 SMNVEV (reference sequence). The CDR3 coding sequence is TGTGCCAGCAGTGCCGGACTAGCTTCCGAGCAGTACTTC. It encodes CASSAGLASEQYF.

Only one count was recorded for this clone. The chain uses TRBV7-9 and TRBJ1-1, with TRBD1 identical over 7 bases. The ends lost 1 base at V and 2 bases at J; junction bases unmatched: 7. CDR1 is SEHNR, CDR2 FQNEAQ, per germline (reference sequence). This CDR3 comprises 16 residues. The CDR3 DNA sequence: TGTGCCAGCAGCTTAGGATCGACAGGGCTCAACACTGAAGCTTTCTTT. Amino acids: CASSLGSTGLNTEAFF.

The chain joins TRBV5-6 to TRBJ2-5; TRBD2 matches at 14 bases. The CDR3 is made up of 15 amino acids. V trimming: 4 bases; J trimming: 5 bases; junction bases outside the gene matches: 4. Germline CDR1 SGHDT, CDR2 YYEEEE. The CDR3 spells CASSRLAGGQETQYF. In DNA form, the CDR3 reads TGTGCCAGCAGCAGACTAGCGGGAGGGCAGGAGACCCAGTACTTC.

The V and J genes are TRBV6-1 and TRBJ2-7; D may be TRBD2 (6 bases). CDR3 length equals 15 residues. The germline V gene encodes CDR1 MNHNS and CDR2 SASEGT. The V and J ends lost 4 bases and 3 bases respectively, with 16 bases between them. The CDR3 nucleotides are TGTGCCAGCAGTGGACTACCCGGGACTGGCTACGAGCAGTACTTC. Its protein is CASSGLPGTGYEQYF.

V usage is TRBV9 and J usage is TRBJ2-2; TRBD2 agrees at 8 bases. Germline-derived CDR1 and CDR2 are SGDLS and YYNGEE. This CDR3 contains 16 residues. J lost 4 bases, V lost 0 bases, and 5 bases had no gene match. The CDR3, as DNA: TGTGCCAGCAGCGTAGGGGGGAGCGGGGGCACCGGGGAGCTGTTTTTT. Translated, it gives CASSVGGSGGTGELFF.

This clone appeared a single time. At one end the junction does not follow the germline gene, possibly because of a read error. The gene calls are TRBV28 and TRBJ1-2; perhaps TRBD1 as D (6 bases). The CDR3 is 12 residues long. Germline V gene lookup returns CDR1 MDHEN and CDR2 SYDVKM. The CDR3 spells CATEALGTKQLF. CDR3 coding DNA: TGTGCCACCGAGGCGCTCGGGACAAAACAACTCTTC.

This clone appeared a single time. The chain carries TRBV5-6 and TRBJ1-1, with TRBD1 matching 12 bases. The V gene end was trimmed by 5 bases and the J gene end by 9 bases; junction bases not matched to a gene: 5. CDR1 is SGHDT and CDR2 is YYEEEE in the germline V gene. The CDR3 contains 13 residues. CDR3 bases: TGTGCCAGCAGACCGGGACAGGGGGCAAAAGCTTTCTTT. Protein product: CASRPGQGAKAFF.

CDR3 sequence (DNA): TGTGCCAGCAGTGGATATAGCGGGAGCGTAGGGTACGAGCAGTACTTC. Protein sequence: CASSGYSGSVGYEQYF. The chain recombines TRBV6-1 with TRBJ2-7; 9 bases match TRBD2. This CDR3 region has 16 residues. Trimming cost V 4 bases and J 4 bases; bases outside gene matches: 11. Germline values: CDR1 MNHNS, CDR2 SASEGT.

The J gene is TRBJ2-1, the V gene TRBV9; 9 bases agree with TRBD2. This CDR3 region has 15 residues. Trimming cost V 2 bases and J 3 bases; bases outside gene matches: 3. Looked up from germline, CDR1 is SGDLS and CDR2 is YYNGEE. The CDR3 sequence: CASSVHSGSYNEQFF. The CDR3 region has the DNA TGTGCCAGCAGCGTCCATAGCGGGAGCTACAATGAGCAGTTCTTC.

CDR3 sequence reads: CASNLRGGINYGYTF. CDR3 coding DNA: TGTGCCAGCAACCTACGGGGGGGAATTAACTATGGCTACACCTTC. The chain recombines TRBV6-6 with TRBJ1-2; possibly TRBD1 for D (5 bases). The CDR3 totals 15 residues. CDR1 is MNHNY, CDR2 SVGAGI, per germline (reference sequence). Trimming left V 7 bases short and J 1 base short, with 16 bases between.

The chain carries TRBV30 and TRBJ2-1; 7 bases fit TRBD2. Germline V gives CDR1 GTSNPN, CDR2 SVGIG (reference sequence). V was pared by 5 bases and J by 8 bases, with 15 bases of the junction left unmatched. The CDR3 runs 15 residues. The chain's CDR3 is CAWLLRGRASDEQFF. The CDR3 DNA is TGTGCCTGGTTGTTACGGGGGAGGGCCTCGGATGAGCAGTTCTTC.